The clone carrying this T cell receptor (beta chain) has just a few counts. V lost 0 bases to trimming and J lost 4 bases, with 8 bases between them. The length of the CDR3 is 14 residues. From germline, CDR1 is SGHRS and CDR2 YFSETQ. This PCR relied on a set of 60 Vbeta primers and 13 Jbeta primers. Profiling relied on immunoSEQ multiplex PCR, and the TCRdb table lists in-frame clones only, not all of them. The table shows 65,000 to 90,000 clones, with about 70% occurring only once. This sample was taken from a study of cytomegalovirus exposure and HLA in healthy donors. This TCR came from a man aged 35 to 55 in good health and CMV-seronegative. Specimen: PBMCs. The chain joins TRBV5-1 to TRBJ2-1; D not resolved. CDR3 sequence reads: CASSLETMYNEQFF. The CDR3 DNA follows: TGCGCCAGCAGCTTGGAGACAATGTACAATGAGCAGTTCTTC.